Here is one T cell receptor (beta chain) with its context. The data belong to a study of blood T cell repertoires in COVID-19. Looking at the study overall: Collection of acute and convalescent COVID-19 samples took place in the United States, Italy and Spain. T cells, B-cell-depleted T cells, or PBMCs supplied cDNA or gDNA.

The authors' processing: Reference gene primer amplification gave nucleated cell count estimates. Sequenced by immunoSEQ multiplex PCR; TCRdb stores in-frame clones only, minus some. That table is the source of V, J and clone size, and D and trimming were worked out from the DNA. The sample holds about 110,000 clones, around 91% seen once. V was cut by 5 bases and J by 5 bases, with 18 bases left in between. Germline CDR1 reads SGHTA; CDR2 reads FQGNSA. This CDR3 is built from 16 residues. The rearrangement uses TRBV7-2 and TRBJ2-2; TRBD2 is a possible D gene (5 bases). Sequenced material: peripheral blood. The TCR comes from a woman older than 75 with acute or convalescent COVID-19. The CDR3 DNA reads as TGTGCCAGCAGCCCGGGGATACTACCTAATACCGGGGAGCTGTTTTTT. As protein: CASSPGILPNTGELFF.